Presented here are 16 T cell receptor beta chains from one specimen sequenced in a study of T cell repertoires in cytomegalovirus infection. Each CDR3 protein gets one entry after TCRdb re-called the reads with MiXCR. The table includes about 140,000 distinct CDR3 sequences, about 6% detected once. Specimen: PBMCs. Receptor source: a human donor in good health (CMV status not recorded). Some clones in this sample may be carry-over from other donors' samples.

Many counts were recorded for this clonotype. The CDR3 region is CASSLGAGEVETQYF. As DNA, the CDR3 is TGTGCCAGCAGCTTAGGGGCGGGGGAGGTTGAGACCCAGTACTTC. The rearrangement uses TRBV7-8 and TRBJ2-5; the match to TRBD2 covers 7 bases. The germline CDR1 and CDR2 sequences are SGHVS and FQNEAQ. The CDR3 spans 15 residues. With 1 base clipped from V and 5 bases from J, the junction kept 7 bases outside the gene matches.

For the CDR3, the DNA is TGCAGTGCTAGACGGACAGGGACCTCCTACAATGAGCAGTTCTTC. Encoded protein: CSARRTGTSYNEQFF. The rearrangement joins TRBV20-1 to TRBJ2-1; 8 nucleotides line up with TRBD1. The trim removed 2 bases at V and 0 bases at J, leaving 3 bases unmatched. The CDR3 is 15 residues long. Germline V CDR1 and CDR2: DFQATT, SNEGSKA (reference sequence).

In its sample, this clonotype was seen many times. The V call is TRBV12-3 or TRBV12-4, the J call TRBJ1-1; 8 bases line up with TRBD1. The CDR3 runs to 15 residues. With V trimmed by 7 bases and J by 5 bases, 12 bases remained unmatched. Here the CDR3 DNA reads TGTGCCAGCAACCTATCAGGGGGCGCGAGGACTGAAGCTTTCTTT. This codes for CASNLSGGARTEAFF.

This clonotype has ten or more counts. The chain is built from TRBV12-3 or TRBV12-4 and TRBJ1-5; D gene ambiguous. The CDR3 totals 13 residues. The germline V and J ends were trimmed by 2 bases and 5 bases, with 7 bases remaining between them. CDR3 nucleotides: TGTGCCAGCAGTTTAACCGAAGATCAGCCCCAGCATTTT. It specifies CASSLTEDQPQHF.

The chain has TRBV29-1 and TRBJ1-1; 7 positions match TRBD1. Germline V gene lookup returns CDR1 SQVTM and CDR2 ANQGSEA. V lost 6 bases to trimming and J lost 0 bases; unmatched junction nucleotides: 4. There are 13 residues in the CDR3. The CDR3 DNA reads as TGCAGCGTCGGACAGGAGGTGAACACTGAAGCTTTCTTT. Translating it yields CSVGQEVNTEAFF.

The chain combines TRBV6-5 with TRBJ2-6, with TRBD1 matching 9 bases. Germline V gene sequence: CDR1 MNHEY, CDR2 SVGAGI. This CDR3 region has 21 residues. V dropped 0 bases and J dropped 9; count of bases not matched to a gene: 21. The CDR3 sequence: CASSYSYRGRVSIPSGNVLTF. CDR3 coding DNA: TGTGCCAGCAGTTACTCATACAGGGGGCGAGTCTCGATCCCGAGTGGCAACGTCCTGACTTTC.

This rearrangement joins TRBV29-1 to TRBJ2-5, with D possibly TRBD2 on 7 matching bases. V lost 7 bases to trimming and J lost 0 bases, with 12 bases between them. The germline V gene encodes CDR1 SQVTM and CDR2 ANQGSEA. The CDR3 runs to 13 residues. The DNA of the CDR3 is TGCAGCGCCTCCGGGGGGCACCAAGAGACCCAGTACTTC. This gives the protein CSASGGHQETQYF.

This clonotype has just one count. A much larger clone lies a single base off, so this may be a read error. The chain employs TRBV27 and TRBJ2-7, with 10 bases matching TRBD1. CDR1 is MNHEY, CDR2 SMNVEV, per germline (reference sequence). V lost 10 bases to trimming and J lost 6 bases; unmatched junction nucleotides: 15. The CDR3 has 15 amino acids. The CDR3 DNA sequence: TGTGCCAACAGCTCGACCGGGACAGGGGCTCTCGAGCAGTACTTC. Translating gives CANSSTGTGALEQYF.

Many counts were recorded for this clonotype. The chain uses TRBV7-3 and TRBJ2-1; 9 bases are shared with TRBD2. The V gene end was trimmed by 2 bases and the J gene end by 4 bases; junction bases not matched to a gene: 0. CDR3 length: 14 residues. CDR1 and CDR2 (germline): SGHTA, FQGTGA. DNA for the CDR3: TGTGCCAGCAGCTTACTAGCGGGATACAATGAGCAGTTCTTC. Amino acids: CASSLLAGYNEQFF.

This clonotype turned up a few times. The J gene is TRBJ2-7, the V gene TRBV20-1; 13 bases fit TRBD2. Germline assignment: CDR1 DFQATT and CDR2 SNEGSKA (reference sequence). The V gene end was trimmed by 6 bases and the J gene end by 1 base; junction bases not matched to a gene: 9. This CDR3 has 16 amino acids. The DNA of the CDR3 is TGCAGTGCAAAGGCCGGACTAGCGGGGGTATCCTACGAGCAGTACTTC. Translating it yields CSAKAGLAGVSYEQYF.

The genes are TRBV2 and TRBJ2-2, with 13 bases that match TRBD2. CDR3 length: 15 residues. V shed 6 bases and J 8 bases; nucleotides not matched to a gene: 6. Germline-derived CDR1 and CDR2 are SNHLY and FYNNEI. The CDR3 bases are TGTGCCAGCAGCACTAGCGGGGGGGCTCTGGGGGAGCTGTTTTTT. Its protein product is CASSTSGGALGELFF.

In its sample, this clonotype was seen many times. The rearrangement joins TRBV7-2 to TRBJ1-2; 8 nucleotides match TRBD1. Trimming took 0 bases from V and 4 from J; bases not matched to a gene: 7. The CDR3 covers 16 residues. CDR1 SGHTA and CDR2 FQGNSA come from the germline V gene. This CDR3 reads CASSLAQGAPGYGYTF. In DNA, the CDR3 is TGTGCCAGCAGCTTAGCCCAGGGGGCGCCCGGCTATGGCTACACCTTC.

The genes are TRBV19 and TRBJ2-1; D is possibly TRBD2 (6 bases). This CDR3 is built from 14 residues. Germline assignment: CDR1 LNHDA and CDR2 SQIVND (reference sequence). Trimming removed 6 bases at V and 6 bases at J, with 15 bases between. The CDR3: CASRGTSRLNEQFF. The DNA for the CDR3 is TGTGCCAGTAGGGGGACTTCACGGCTCAATGAGCAGTTCTTC.

This clonotype was seen a handful of times. The chain carries TRBV7-3 and TRBJ1-6; D is uncertain. Germline V gene data show CDR1 as SGHTA and CDR2 as FQGTGA. This CDR3 spans 15 amino acids. Between the trimmed V and J ends, which lost 5 bases and 7 bases, there was a span of 15 bases. CDR3 bases: TGTGCCAGCAGCCCCTCGAGAGGGCCAAATTCACCCCTCCACTTT. Its protein product is CASSPSRGPNSPLHF.

The V gene is TRBV29-1, the J gene TRBJ1-2; D is ambiguous. Per germline, CDR1 SQVTM and CDR2 ANQGSEA. Trimming left V 6 bases short and J 5 bases short, with 10 bases between. The CDR3 runs 11 residues. CDR3 sequence reads: CSVYRSYGYTF. DNA for the CDR3: TGCAGCGTCTACAGATCATATGGCTACACCTTC.

This clonotype was counted many times. This chain connects TRBV28 to TRBJ1-1; D not resolved. The CDR3 length is 15 residues. V gave up 1 base and J gave up 5 bases, with 14 bases separating them. In germline, CDR1 is MDHEN, CDR2 SYDVKM. The CDR3 nucleotides read TGTGCCAGCAGTTTATCCGGAGGGTTTGGGACTGAAGCTTTCTTT. This sequence encodes CASSLSGGFGTEAFF. Full variable domain (rest looked up from reference TRBV28 and TRBJ1-1): DVKVTQSSRYLVKRTGEKVFLECVQDMDHENMFWYRQDPGLGLRLIYFSYDVKMKEKGDIPEGYSVSREKKERFSLILESASTNQTSMYLCASSLSGGFGTEAFFGQGTRLTVV.